The TCR beta chain under discussion was sequenced for a study of blood T cell repertoires in COVID-19 (dated by TCRdb to about 2020). A note on the overall study: Collaborator samples came from the United States, Italy and Spain and covered acute and convalescent phases of COVID-19. The prospective study material was composed of cDNA or gDNA derived from T cells, B-cell-depleted T cells, or PBMCs. The dataset comprised deeply sampled blood TCRbeta repertoires from subjects exposed to, actively infected with, or recovered from COVID-19. The repertoires were released in a freely available public database intended as a resource for research on the immune response to SARS-CoV-2. The samples were drawn from two sources: the first 160 participants of the ongoing ImmuneRACE study, and over 950 subjects contributed by 6 global collaborators. A de-identified subject ID, COVID-19 status, age in years and sex were almost always included in the sample metadata. Where available, HLA class I and class II types were obtained from metadata supplied by the sample provider rather than from assay-based typing. General conclusions and limits of the study: Clinical and demographic metadata were provided uncurated, with the amount varying by source and participant.

Enrolling through a virtual design, the prospective study's participants ranged in age from roughly 18 to 90 years and lived across about two dozen United States geographic areas. In the prospective study, cohorts were assigned on the basis of participant-reported clinical history obtained from a screening survey and a study questionnaire. Recovered participants in ImmuneRACE Cohort 3 were defined by two consecutive negative NP/OP PCR tests, clearance by a healthcare professional, or resolution of symptoms. Each participant in the prospective study had whole blood, serum and a nasopharyngeal or oropharyngeal swab collected by mobile phlebotomists. Over an approximately two-month period, participants in the prospective study had the option of providing additional blood draws and questionnaires. Blood samples from the prospective study were shipped frozen or at room temperature prior to DNA extraction.

V lost 6 bases and J lost 7 bases; the stretch between them is 13 bases long. From cysteine to phenylalanine, the CDR3 is 14 amino acids long. The CDR3 DNA has 42 bases and is translated from base 1. The germline V gene (reference sequence) sets CDR1 to MNHNY and CDR2 to SVGAGI. The immunoSEQ Assay, a bias-controlled multiplex PCR, was used to amplify TCRbeta CDR3 regions from genomic DNA. The paper's processing steps were these. Nucleated cell counts per sample were estimated from amplification of reference gene primers within the assay. To quantify the absolute abundance of each unique TCRbeta CDR3 rearrangement, sequence reads were collapsed and filtered. For each sample, productive Simpson clonality was calculated as the square root of Simpson's diversity index over productive rearrangements. Imported from immuneACCESS, the table was reduced by TCRdb to in-frame sequences with V and J called. These copies leave out some clones; in studies compared against another copy, an unresolved V gene accounts for under half, and the cause of the remainder is not known. V, J and clone size derive from that table, while D and trimming were established from the DNA sequence. Present in this sample are around 330,000 clones, over 80% of which were seen just once. The top ten hold more than 8.5% of the sample.

For this clone: It lacks a known antigen. No quality values exist for individual bases; no much larger clone is one base distant.

The chain uses TRBV6-6 and TRBJ1-6; the D gene remains uncertain. The source material was PBMCs or T cells enriched from blood (not recorded which). This clonotype was obtained from a woman aged 18-29 years who had recovered from COVID-19. The CDR3 region reads CASSYGEENSPLHF. The nucleotide sequence is TGTGCCAGCAGCTATGGGGAGGAAAATTCACCCCTCCACTTT.